This note documents a single TCR beta chain sequence. This specimen comes from a study of blood T cell repertoires in COVID-19. The ends were cut back, 2 bases at V and 12 bases at J, with 10 bases in the middle. This CDR3 has 12 residues. Germline loops: CDR1 KGHSH, CDR2 LQKENI. The table came from immunoSEQ multiplex PCR; TCRdb's copy has only in-frame clones and leaves some out. Among approximately 52,000 clones, 80% to 95% were seen once, and the ten largest hold about 3.4%. Sequences were obtained from peripheral blood. This receptor was obtained from a human donor in a cohort sampled during active COVID-19. The chain couples TRBV18 to TRBJ1-4; D gene ambiguous. The CDR3 DNA sequence: TGTGCCAGCTCACCAGGGCCGACGCAACTGTTTTTT. Its translation is CASSPGPTQLFF.